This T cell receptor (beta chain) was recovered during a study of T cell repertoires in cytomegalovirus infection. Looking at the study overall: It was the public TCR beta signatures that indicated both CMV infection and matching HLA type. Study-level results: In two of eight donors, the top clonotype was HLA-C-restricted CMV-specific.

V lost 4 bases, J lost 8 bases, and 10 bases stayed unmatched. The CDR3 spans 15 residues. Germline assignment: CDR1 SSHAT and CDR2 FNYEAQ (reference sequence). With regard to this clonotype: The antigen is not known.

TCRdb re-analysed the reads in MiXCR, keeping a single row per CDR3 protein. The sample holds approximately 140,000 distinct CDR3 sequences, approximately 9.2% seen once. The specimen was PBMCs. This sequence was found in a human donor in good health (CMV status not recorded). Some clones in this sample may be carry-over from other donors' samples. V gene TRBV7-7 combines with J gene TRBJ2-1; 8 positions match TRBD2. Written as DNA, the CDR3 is TGTGCCAGCAGCTCGGGACTAGGGAGTGTGGATGAGCAGTTCTTC. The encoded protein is CASSSGLGSVDEQFF. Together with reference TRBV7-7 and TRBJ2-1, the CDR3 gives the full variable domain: GAGVSQSPRYKVTKRGQDVTLRCDPISSHATLYWYQQALGQGPEFLTYFNYEAQPDKSGLPSDRFSAERPEGSISTLTIQRTEQRDSAMYRCASSSGLGSVDEQFFGPGTRLTVL.